By proportion, the clone carrying this T cell receptor (beta chain) is medium-sized. This specimen belongs to a study of control samples from healthy donors and cancer patients. The length of the CDR3 is 16 residues. Trimming removed 0 bases from V and 4 bases from J, with 16 bases in between. Germline V gives CDR1 SGHNT, CDR2 YENEEA. Here immunoSEQ multiplex PCR was the method, and the copy in TCRdb shows in-frame clones only, minus some. The sample consists of about 110,000 clones, about nine tenths of them appearing once. The chain joins TRBV11-3 to TRBJ2-7, with a possible D match to TRBD1 (6 bases). The sequenced material came from blood. This sequence originates from a human donor in good health. The donor label of this sample is uncertain. The CDR3 is CASSLEINRAWYEQYF. The CDR3 DNA sequence: TGTGCCAGCAGCTTAGAAATCAACAGGGCCTGGTACGAGCAGTACTTC. The complete variable domain, with remaining parts taken from reference TRBV11-3 and TRBJ2-7, reads EAGVVQSPRYKIIEKKQPVAFWCNPISGHNTLYWYLQNLGQGPELLIRYENEEAVDDSQLPKDRFSAERLKGVDSTLKIQPAELGDSAVYLCASSLEINRAWYEQYFGPGTRLTVT.